Listed here are 8 T cell receptor beta chains from one sample, sequenced in a study of cytomegalovirus exposure and HLA in healthy donors (dated by TCRdb to about 2017). Library generation was performed with the immunoSEQ multiplex PCR assay. For the multiplex PCR, a mixture combining 60 forward primers for TCR Vbeta segments and 13 reverse primers for TCR Jbeta segments was used. Drawn from immuneACCESS, this table holds only the in-frame rearrangements with V and J called that TCRdb kept. Clones are partly lost; checked studies trace under half to an unresolved V gene and leave the rest unexplained. Within this sample are 150,000 to 200,000 clones, with roughly 82% of them counted one time only. 1.5% to 2% of the sample goes to the ten largest clones. Sequencing used PBMCs. Every receptor here comes from a woman between 25 and 40 years old in good health and CMV-seronegative.

The genes are TRBV29-1 and TRBJ2-3; 13 bases are a match to TRBD2. V was clipped by 5 bases and J by 4 bases; unmatched bases: 6. CDR3 length: 15 amino acids. Germline V gives CDR1 SQVTM, CDR2 ANQGSEA. CDR3 residues: CSVRGLAGDADTQYF. The CDR3 DNA sequence: TGCAGCGTTCGAGGACTAGCGGGGGACGCAGATACGCAGTATTTT.

The genes are TRBV27 and TRBJ2-1, with D possibly being TRBD2 (5 bases). Trimming stripped 5 bases from V and 5 bases from J, with 13 bases between. The CDR3 totals 14 residues. CDR1 and CDR2 (germline): MNHEY, SMNVEV (reference sequence). The CDR3 reads CASSPVRVDNEQFF. The CDR3 DNA follows: TGTGCCAGCAGTCCGGTGCGGGTAGACAATGAGCAGTTCTTC.

This clone occurred a few times. This chain joins TRBV7-2 and TRBJ2-7; TRBD2 is a possible D gene (5 bases). Germline lookup yields CDR1 SGHTA and CDR2 FQGNSA. Trimming cost V 1 base and J 4 bases, with 11 bases left between them. This CDR3 comprises 14 residues. CDR3 amino acids: CASSLGGRLYEQYF. The CDR3, as DNA: TGTGCCAGCAGCTTAGGAGGACGACTATACGAGCAGTACTTC.

V usage is TRBV30 and J usage is TRBJ2-7, with D possibly TRBD1 on 8 matching bases. Trimming stripped 2 bases from V and 8 bases from J, with 19 bases between. The CDR3 is 14 residues long. Germline V gene lookup returns CDR1 GTSNPN and CDR2 SVGIG (reference sequence). CDR3 residues: CAWSNGQGGVKQYF. Written as DNA, the CDR3 is TGTGCCTGGAGTAACGGACAGGGAGGGGTGAAGCAGTACTTC.

V gene TRBV27 combines with J gene TRBJ2-2, with D possibly TRBD1 on 5 matching bases. The germline CDR1 and CDR2 sequences are MNHEY and SMNVEV (reference sequence). V lost 6 bases to trimming and J lost 3 bases, with 11 bases between them. This CDR3 is 14 amino acids long. This CDR3 reads CASSPTAYTGELFF. The CDR3, as DNA: TGTGCCAGCAGCCCGACAGCCTACACCGGGGAGCTGTTTTTT.

The chain carries TRBV2 and TRBJ2-2; possible D gene TRBD2, 7 bases. CDR3 length: 17 residues. Trimming took 0 bases from V and 3 from J, leaving 14 bases between them. CDR1 and CDR2 (germline): SNHLY, FYNNEI. In DNA, the CDR3 is TGTGCCAGCAGTGAAGCGGGAGGGGGACCCTACACCGGGGAGCTGTTTTTT. Translation gives CASSEAGGGPYTGELFF.

This clone was observed a handful of times. The chain uses TRBV28 and TRBJ2-5; a weak D match, TRBD1 (5 bases). This CDR3 is 12 amino acids long. V was cut by 7 bases and J by 5 bases, with 11 bases left in between. The germline CDR1 and CDR2 sequences are MDHEN and SYDVKM. The DNA of the CDR3 is TGTGCCAGCACCGAAAACAGGGAGACCCAGTACTTC. Translating it yields CASTENRETQYF.

The rearrangement joins TRBV29-1 to TRBJ1-3, with 10 bases matching TRBD1. V lost 8 bases and J lost 2; bases outside the gene matches: 6. The CDR3 runs to 14 residues. Looked up from germline, CDR1 is SQVTM and CDR2 is ANQGSEA. In nucleotides, the CDR3 is TGCAGCATACGACAGGGGGCAACTGGAAACACCATATATTTT. As protein: CSIRQGATGNTIYF.